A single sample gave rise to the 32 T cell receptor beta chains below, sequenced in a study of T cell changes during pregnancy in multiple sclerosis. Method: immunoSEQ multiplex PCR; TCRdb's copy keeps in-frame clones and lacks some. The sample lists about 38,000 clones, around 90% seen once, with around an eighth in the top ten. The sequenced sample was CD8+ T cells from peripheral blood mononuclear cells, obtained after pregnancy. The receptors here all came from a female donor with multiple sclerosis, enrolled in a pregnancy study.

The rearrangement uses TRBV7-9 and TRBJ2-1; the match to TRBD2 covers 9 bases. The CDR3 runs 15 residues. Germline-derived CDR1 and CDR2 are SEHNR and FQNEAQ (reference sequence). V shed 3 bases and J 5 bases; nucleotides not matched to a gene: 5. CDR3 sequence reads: CASSFDPSGDNEQFF. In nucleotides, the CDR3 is TGTGCCAGCAGCTTTGATCCTAGCGGGGACAATGAGCAGTTCTTC.

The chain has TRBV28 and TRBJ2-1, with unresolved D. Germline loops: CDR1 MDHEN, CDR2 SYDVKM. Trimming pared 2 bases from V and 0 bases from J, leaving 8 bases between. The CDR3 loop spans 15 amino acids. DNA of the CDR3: TGTGCCAGCAGTTTAGATACGAGCTCCTACAATGAGCAGTTCTTC. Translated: CASSLDTSSYNEQFF.

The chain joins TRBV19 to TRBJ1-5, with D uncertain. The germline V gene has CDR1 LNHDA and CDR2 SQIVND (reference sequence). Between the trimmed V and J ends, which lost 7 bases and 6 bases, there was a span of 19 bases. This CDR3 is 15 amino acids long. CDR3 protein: CASTPRLSGIQPQHF. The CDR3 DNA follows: TGTGCCAGTACCCCAAGGCTATCGGGGATTCAGCCCCAGCATTTT.

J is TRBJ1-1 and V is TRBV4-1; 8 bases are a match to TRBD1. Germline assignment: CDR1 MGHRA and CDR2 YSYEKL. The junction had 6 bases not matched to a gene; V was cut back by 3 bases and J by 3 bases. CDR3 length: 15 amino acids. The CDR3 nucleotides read TGCGCCAGCAGCCAGACAGGGACAGGCCACACTGAAGCTTTCTTT. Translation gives CASSQTGTGHTEAFF.

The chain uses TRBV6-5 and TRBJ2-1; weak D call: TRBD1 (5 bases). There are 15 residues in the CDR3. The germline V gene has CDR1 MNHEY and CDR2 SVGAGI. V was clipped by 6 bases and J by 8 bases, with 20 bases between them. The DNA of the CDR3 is TGTGCCAGCAGGCTCACTGCCTGGGGCTTTGATGAGCAGTTCTTC. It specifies CASRLTAWGFDEQFF.

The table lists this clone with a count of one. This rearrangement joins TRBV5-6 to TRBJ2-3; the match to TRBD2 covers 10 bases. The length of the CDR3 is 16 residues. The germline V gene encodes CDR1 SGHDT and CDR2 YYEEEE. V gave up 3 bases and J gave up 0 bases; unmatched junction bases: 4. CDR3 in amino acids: CASSSLLAGSTDTQYF. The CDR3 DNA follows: TGTGCCAGCAGCTCCTTACTAGCGGGGAGCACAGATACGCAGTATTTT.

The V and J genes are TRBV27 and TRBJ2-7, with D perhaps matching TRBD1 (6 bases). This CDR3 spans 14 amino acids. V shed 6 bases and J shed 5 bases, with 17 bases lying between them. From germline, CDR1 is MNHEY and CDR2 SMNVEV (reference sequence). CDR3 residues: CASRDFRGGHEQYF. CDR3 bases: TGTGCCAGCAGGGACTTCAGAGGGGGTCACGAGCAGTACTTC.

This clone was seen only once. For the CDR3, the DNA is TGCGCCAGCAGCGAGAGACAGGGCTACAATCAGCCCCAGCATTTT. It is translated as CASSERQGYNQPQHF. The genes are TRBV4-1 and TRBJ1-5; 7 nucleotides align to TRBD1. V was clipped by 5 bases and J by 3 bases; unmatched bases: 7. The CDR3 runs 15 residues. The V gene's germline CDR1 is MGHRA and CDR2 YSYEKL.

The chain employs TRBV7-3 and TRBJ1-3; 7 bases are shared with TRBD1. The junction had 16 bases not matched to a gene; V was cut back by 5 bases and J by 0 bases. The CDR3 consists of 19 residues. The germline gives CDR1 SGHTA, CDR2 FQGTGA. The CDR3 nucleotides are TGTGCCAGCAGCCCCCGGGACAGCATAAGCCCTCACTCTGGAAACACCATATATTTT. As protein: CASSPRDSISPHSGNTIYF. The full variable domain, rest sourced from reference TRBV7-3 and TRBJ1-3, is GAGVSQTPSNKVTEKGKYVELRCDPISGHTALYWYRQSLGQGPEFLIYFQGTGAADDSGLPNDRFFAVRPEGSVSTLKIQRTERGDSAVYLCASSPRDSISPHSGNTIYFGEGSWLTVV.

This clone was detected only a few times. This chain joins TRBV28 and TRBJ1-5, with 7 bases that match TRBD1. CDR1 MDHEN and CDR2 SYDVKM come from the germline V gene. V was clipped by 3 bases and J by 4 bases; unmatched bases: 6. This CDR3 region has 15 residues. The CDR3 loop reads CASSFEVQGNQPQHF. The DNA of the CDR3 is TGTGCCAGCAGTTTCGAAGTACAGGGGAATCAGCCCCAGCATTTT.

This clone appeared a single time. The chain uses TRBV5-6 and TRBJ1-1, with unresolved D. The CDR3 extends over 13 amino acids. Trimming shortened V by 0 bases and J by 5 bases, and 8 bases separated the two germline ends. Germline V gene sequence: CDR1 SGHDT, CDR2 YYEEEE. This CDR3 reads CASSLGAGTEAFF. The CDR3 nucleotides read TGTGCCAGCAGCTTGGGGGCGGGGACTGAAGCTTTCTTT.

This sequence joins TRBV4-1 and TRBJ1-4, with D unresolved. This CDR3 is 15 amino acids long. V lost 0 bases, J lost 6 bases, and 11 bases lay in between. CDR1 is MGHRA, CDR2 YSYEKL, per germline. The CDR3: CASSQDPGGDEKLFF. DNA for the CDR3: TGCGCCAGCAGCCAAGATCCCGGCGGGGATGAAAAACTGTTTTTT.

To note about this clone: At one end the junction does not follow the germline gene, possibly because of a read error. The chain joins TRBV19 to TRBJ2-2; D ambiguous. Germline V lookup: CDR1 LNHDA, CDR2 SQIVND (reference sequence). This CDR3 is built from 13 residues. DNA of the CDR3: TGTGCCAGTAGTTCATATTACACGGGGGAGCTGTTTTTT. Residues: CASSSYYTGELFF.

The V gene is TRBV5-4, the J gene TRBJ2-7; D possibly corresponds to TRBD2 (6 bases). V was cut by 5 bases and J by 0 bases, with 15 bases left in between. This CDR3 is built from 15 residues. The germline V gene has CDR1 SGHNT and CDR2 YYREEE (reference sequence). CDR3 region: CASRVYSGNSYEQYF. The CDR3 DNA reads TGTGCCAGCAGGGTTTATAGCGGAAACTCCTACGAGCAGTACTTC.

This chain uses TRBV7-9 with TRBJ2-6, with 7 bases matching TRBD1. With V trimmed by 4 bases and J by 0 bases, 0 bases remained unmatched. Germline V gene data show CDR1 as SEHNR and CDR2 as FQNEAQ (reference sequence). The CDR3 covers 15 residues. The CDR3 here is CASSWTGSGANVLTF. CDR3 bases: TGTGCCAGCAGCTGGACAGGCTCTGGGGCCAACGTCCTGACTTTC.

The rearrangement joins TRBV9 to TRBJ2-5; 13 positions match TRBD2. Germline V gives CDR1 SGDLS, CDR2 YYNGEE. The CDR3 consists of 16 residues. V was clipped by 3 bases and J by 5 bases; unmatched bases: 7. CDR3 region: CASSAGLAGAGETQYF. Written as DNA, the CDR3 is TGTGCCAGCAGCGCCGGACTAGCGGGGGCGGGGGAGACCCAGTACTTC.

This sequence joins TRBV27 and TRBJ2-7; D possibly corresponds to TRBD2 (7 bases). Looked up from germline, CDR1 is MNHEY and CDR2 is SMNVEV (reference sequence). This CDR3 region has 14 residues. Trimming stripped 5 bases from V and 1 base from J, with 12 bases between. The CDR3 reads CASSEGGGSYEQYF. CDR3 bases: TGTGCCAGCAGTGAGGGGGGGGGATCCTACGAGCAGTACTTC.

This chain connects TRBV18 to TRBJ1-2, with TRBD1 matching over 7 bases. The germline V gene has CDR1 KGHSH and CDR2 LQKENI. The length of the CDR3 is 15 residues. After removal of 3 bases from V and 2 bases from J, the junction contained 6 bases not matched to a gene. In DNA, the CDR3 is TGTGCCAGCTCACCCGAGACAGGGACAAACTATGGCTACACCTTC. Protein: CASSPETGTNYGYTF. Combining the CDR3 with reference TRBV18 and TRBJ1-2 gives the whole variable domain NAGVMQNPRHLVRRRGQEARLRCSPMKGHSHVYWYRQLPEEGLKFMVYLQKENIIDESGMPKERFSAEFPKEGPSILRIQQVVRGDSAAYFCASSPETGTNYGYTFGSGTRLTVV.

CDR3 coding DNA: TGTGCCACCAGCCTACAGGGGGGATCTAACTATGGCTACACCTTC. This translates into CATSLQGGSNYGYTF. The V call is TRBV15, the J call TRBJ1-2; TRBD1 matches 8 bases. CDR3 length equals 15 residues. The germline CDR1 and CDR2 sequences are LNHNV and YYDKDF (reference sequence). V lost 5 bases and J lost 0; bases outside the gene matches: 5.

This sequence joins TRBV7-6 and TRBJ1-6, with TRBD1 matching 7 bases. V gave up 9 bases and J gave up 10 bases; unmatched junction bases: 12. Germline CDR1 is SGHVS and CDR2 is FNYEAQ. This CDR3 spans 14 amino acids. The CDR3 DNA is TGTGCCAGTCGACAGGGCCCTCCGGACTCACCCCTCCACTTT. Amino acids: CASRQGPPDSPLHF. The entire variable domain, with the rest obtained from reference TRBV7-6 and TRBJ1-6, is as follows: GAGVSQSPRYKVTKRGQDVALRCDPISGHVSLYWYRQALGQGPEFLTYFNYEAQQDKSGLPNDRFSAERPEGSISTLTIQRTEQRDSAMYRCASRQGPPDSPLHFGNGTRLTVT.

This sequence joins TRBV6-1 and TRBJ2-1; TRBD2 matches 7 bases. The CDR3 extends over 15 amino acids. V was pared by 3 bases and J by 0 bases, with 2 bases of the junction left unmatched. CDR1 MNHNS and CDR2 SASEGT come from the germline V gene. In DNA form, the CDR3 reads TGTGCCAGCAGTGAGCGGGACTACTCCTACAATGAGCAGTTCTTC. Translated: CASSERDYSYNEQFF.

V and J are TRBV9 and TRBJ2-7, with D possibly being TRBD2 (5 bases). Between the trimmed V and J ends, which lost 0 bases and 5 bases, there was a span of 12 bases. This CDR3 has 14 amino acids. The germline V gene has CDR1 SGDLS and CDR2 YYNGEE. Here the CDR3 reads CASSVGWGENEQYF. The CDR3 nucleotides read TGTGCCAGCAGCGTAGGGTGGGGAGAGAACGAGCAGTACTTC.

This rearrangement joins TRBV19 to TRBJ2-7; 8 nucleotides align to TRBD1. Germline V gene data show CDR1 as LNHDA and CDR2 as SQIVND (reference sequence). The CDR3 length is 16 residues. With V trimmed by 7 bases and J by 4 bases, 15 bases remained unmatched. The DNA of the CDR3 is TGTGCCAGTATTAAAGCAGGTCGGGACAGGTTATACGAGCAGTACTTC. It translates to CASIKAGRDRLYEQYF.

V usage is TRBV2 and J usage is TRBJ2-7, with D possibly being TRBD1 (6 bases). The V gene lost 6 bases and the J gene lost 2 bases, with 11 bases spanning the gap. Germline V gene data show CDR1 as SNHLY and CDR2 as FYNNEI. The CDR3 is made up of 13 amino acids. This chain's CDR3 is CASSDDRPYEQYF. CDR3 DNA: TGTGCCAGCAGCGACGACAGGCCCTACGAGCAGTACTTC.

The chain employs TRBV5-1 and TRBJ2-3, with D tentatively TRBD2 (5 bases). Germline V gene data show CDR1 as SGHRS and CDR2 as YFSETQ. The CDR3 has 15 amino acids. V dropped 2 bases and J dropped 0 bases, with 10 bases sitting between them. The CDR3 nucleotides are TGCGCCAGCAGCTTTCGGACTTTAAGCACAGATACGCAGTATTTT. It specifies CASSFRTLSTDTQYF.

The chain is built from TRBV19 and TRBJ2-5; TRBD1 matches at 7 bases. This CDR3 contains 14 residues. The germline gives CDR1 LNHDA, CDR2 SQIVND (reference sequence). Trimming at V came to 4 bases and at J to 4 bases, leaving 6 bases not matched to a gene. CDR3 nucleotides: TGTGCCAGTAGTACGGCCCGGGACAGAGAGACCCAGTACTTC. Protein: CASSTARDRETQYF.

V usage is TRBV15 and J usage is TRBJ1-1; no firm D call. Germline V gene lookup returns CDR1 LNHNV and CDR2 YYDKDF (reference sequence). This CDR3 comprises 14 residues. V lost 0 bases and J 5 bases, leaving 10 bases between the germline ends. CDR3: CATSRDRWRTEAFF. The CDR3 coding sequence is TGTGCCACCAGCAGAGATCGGTGGAGGACTGAAGCTTTCTTT.

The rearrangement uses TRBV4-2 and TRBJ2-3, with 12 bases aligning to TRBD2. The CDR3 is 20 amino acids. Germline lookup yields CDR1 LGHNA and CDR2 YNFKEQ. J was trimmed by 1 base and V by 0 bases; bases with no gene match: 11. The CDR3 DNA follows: TGTGCCAGCAGCCAAGATCTGGCTAGCGGGGGGGCCGTCGGCACAGATACGCAGTATTTT. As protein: CASSQDLASGGAVGTDTQYF.

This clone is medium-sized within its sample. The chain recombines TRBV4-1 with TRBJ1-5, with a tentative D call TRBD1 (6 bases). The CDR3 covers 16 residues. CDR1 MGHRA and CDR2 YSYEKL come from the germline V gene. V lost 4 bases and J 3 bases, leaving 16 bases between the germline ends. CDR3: CASSLTLQGLNQPQHF. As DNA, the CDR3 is TGCGCCAGCAGCCTAACCTTACAGGGCCTCAATCAGCCCCAGCATTTT.

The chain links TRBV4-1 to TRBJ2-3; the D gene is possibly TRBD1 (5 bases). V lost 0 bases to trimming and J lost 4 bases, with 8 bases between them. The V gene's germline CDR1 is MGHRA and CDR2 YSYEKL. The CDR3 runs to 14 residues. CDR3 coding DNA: TGCGCCAGCAGCCAAGATTGGGGCGCAGATACGCAGTATTTT. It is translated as CASSQDWGADTQYF.

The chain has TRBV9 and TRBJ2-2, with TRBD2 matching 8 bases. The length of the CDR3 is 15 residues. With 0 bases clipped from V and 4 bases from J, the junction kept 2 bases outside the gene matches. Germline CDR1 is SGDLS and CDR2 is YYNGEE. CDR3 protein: CASSVEAGVTGELFF. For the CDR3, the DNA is TGTGCCAGCAGCGTAGAAGCGGGAGTCACCGGGGAGCTGTTTTTT.

The CDR3 bases are TGTGCCAGCACCCCTAGCGGGAGGGCCTACGAGCAGTACTTC. It translates to CASTPSGRAYEQYF. The chain links TRBV27 to TRBJ2-7; 12 nucleotides line up with TRBD2. Germline assignment: CDR1 MNHEY and CDR2 SMNVEV (reference sequence). Losses at the gene ends were 7 bases for V and 2 bases for J; bases not matched to a gene: 3. The CDR3 runs 14 residues.